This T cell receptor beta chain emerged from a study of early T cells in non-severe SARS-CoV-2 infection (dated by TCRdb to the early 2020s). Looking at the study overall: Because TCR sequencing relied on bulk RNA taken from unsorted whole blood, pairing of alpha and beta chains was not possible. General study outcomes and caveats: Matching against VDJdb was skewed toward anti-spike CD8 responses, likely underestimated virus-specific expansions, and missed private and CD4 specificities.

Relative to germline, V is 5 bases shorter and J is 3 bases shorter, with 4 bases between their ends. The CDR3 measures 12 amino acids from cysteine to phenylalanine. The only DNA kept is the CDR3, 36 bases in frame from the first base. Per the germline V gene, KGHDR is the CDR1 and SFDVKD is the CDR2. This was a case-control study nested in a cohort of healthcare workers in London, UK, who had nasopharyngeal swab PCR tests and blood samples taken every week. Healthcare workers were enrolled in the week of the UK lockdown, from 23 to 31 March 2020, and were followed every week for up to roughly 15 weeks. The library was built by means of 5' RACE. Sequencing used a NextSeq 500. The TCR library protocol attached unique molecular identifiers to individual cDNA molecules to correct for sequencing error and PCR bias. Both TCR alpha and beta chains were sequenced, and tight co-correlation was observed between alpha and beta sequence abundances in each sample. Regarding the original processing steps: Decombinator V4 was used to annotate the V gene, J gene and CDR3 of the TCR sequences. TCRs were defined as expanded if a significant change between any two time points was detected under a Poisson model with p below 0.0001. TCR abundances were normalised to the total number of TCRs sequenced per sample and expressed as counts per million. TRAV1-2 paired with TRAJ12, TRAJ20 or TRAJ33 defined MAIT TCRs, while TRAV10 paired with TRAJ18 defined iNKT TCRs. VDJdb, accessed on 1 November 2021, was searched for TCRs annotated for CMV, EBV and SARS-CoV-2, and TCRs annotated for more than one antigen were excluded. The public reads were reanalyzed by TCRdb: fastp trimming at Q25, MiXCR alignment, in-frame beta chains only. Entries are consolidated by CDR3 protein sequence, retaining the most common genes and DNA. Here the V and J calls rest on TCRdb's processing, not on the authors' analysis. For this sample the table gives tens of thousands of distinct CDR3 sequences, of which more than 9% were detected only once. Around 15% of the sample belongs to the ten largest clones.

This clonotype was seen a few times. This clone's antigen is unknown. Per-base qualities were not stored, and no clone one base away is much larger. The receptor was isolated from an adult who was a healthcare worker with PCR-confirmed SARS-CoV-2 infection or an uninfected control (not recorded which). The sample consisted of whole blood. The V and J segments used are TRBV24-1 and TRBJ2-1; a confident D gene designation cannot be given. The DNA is TGTGCCACCAGTGGCATCTACAATGAGCAGTTCTTC. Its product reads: CATSGIYNEQFF.